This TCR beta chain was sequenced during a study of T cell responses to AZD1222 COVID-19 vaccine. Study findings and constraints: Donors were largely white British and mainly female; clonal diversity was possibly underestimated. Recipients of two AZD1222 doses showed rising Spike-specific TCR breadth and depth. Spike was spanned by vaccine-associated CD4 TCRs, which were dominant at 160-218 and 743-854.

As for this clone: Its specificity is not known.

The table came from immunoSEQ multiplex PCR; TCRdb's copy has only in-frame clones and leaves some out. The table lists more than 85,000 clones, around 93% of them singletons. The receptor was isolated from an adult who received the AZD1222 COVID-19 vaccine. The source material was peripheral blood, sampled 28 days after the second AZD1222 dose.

The CDR3 DNA is TGCGCCAGCAGCGGGAACACTGAAGCTTTCTTT. This translates into CASSGNTEAFF. The chain joins TRBV5-1 to TRBJ1-1; D gene ambiguous. CDR3 length equals 11 residues. Trimming left V 4 bases short and J 1 base short, with 2 bases between. Per germline, CDR1 SGHRS and CDR2 YFSETQ.